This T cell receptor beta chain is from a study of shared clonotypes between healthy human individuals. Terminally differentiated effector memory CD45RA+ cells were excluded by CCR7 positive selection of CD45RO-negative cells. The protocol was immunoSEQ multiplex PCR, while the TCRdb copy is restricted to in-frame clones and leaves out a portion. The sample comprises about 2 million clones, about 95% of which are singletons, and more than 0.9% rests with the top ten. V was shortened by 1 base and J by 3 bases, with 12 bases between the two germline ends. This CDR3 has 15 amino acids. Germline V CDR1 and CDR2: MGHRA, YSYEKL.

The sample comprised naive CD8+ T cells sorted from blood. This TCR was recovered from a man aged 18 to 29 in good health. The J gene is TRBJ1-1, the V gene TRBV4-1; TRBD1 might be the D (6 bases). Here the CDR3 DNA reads TGCGCCAGCAGCCAAGTTGGGGGGGCGGACACTGAAGCTTTCTTT. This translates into CASSQVGGADTEAFF.